This TCR beta chain was captured by sequencing in a study of tumour-infiltrating T cells in Burkitt lymphoma. Study information: Survival, overall and progression-free, tracked with productive clonality.

The germline CDR1 and CDR2 sequences are SGHVS and FNYEAQ. This CDR3 region has 14 residues. Trimming took off 3 bases at V and 9 bases at J, with 16 bases between the two ends. The method was immunoSEQ multiplex PCR; TCRdb's version includes in-frame clones alone and lacks a portion of them. There are approximately 5,000 clones in the sample; approximately 10% occur only once, and approximately 2.4% lies in the top ten. The chain joins TRBV7-6 to TRBJ2-3; D gene ambiguous. The sequenced material came from tumor tissue. The receptor's source is a human donor with diffuse large B-cell lymphoma. CDR3 sequence reads: CASSFTRTLATQYF. For the CDR3, the DNA is TGTGCCAGCAGCTTTACTCGGACCTTGGCGACGCAGTATTTT.